The sequence of this TCR beta chain was determined in a study of cytomegalovirus exposure and HLA in healthy donors. With regard to this clone: The antigen remains undetermined.

The V gene's germline CDR1 is SGHVS and CDR2 FQNEAQ. The CDR3 sequence is 16 residues long. The germline V and J ends were trimmed by 1 base and 2 bases, with 14 bases remaining between them. The study, taken as a whole, reports: TRBV6-2, TRBV6-3 and other indistinguishable V segments were excluded. In most subjects, TCR beta sequences reportedly gave accurate predictions of HLA-A and HLA-B alleles. Testing in vitro showed a few CMV-associated chains specific for CMV antigens.

The donors (healthy individuals) were bone marrow donors. The study ran its PCR with 60 Vbeta and 13 Jbeta primers. Only in-frame clones appear in the TCRdb table, and some are missing; sequencing was by immunoSEQ multiplex PCR. This sample has about 160,000 clones, with 81% found just once. The sequencing input was PBMCs. This clonotype was sampled from a woman aged 18 to 35 in good health and CMV-seronegative. The J gene is TRBJ1-1, the V gene TRBV7-8; no clear D. The CDR3 is CASSLGIGQRNTEAFF. The DNA for the CDR3 is TGTGCCAGCAGCTTAGGAATCGGTCAGCGAAACACTGAAGCTTTCTTT.